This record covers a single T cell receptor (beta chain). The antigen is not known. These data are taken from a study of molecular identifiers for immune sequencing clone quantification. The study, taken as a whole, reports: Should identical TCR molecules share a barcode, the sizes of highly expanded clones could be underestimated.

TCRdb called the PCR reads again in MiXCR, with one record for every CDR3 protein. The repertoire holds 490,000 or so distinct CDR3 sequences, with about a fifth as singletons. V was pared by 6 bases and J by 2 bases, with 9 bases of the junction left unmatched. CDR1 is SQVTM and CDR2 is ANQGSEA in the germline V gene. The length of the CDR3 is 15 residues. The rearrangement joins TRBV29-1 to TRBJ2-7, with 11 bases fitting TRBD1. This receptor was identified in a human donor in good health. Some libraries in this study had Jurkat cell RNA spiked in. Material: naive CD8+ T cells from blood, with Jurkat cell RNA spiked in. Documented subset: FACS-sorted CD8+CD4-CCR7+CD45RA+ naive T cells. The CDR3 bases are TGCAGCGTGGCTCCGGGACAGGGGGTTACCTACGAGCAGTACTTC. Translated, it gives CSVAPGQGVTYEQYF.